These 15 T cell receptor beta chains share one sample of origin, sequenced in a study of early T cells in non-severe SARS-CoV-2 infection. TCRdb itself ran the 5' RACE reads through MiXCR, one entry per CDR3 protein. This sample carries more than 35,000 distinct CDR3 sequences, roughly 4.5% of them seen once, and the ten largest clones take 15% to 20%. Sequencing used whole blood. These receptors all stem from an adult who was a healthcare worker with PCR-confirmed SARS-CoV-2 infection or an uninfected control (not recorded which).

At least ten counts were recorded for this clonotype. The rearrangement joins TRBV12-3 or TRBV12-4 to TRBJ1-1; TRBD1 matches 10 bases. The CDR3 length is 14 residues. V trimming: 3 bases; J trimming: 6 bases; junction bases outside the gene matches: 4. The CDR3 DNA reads TGTGCCAGCAGTTTTCGACAGGGGGCTGCTGAAGCTTTCTTT. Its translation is CASSFRQGAAEAFF.

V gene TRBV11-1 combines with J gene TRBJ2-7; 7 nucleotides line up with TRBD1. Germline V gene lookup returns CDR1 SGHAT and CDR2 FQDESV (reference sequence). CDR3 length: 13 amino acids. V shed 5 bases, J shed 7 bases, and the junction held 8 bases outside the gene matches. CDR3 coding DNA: TGTGCCAGCAGCCAGGGACAGTCGGATGAGCAGTACTTC. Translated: CASSQGQSDEQYF. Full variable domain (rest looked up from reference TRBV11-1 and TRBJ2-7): EAEVAQSPRYKITEKSQAVAFWCDPISGHATLYWYRQILGQGPELLVQFQDESVVDDSQLPKDRFSAERLKGVDSTLKIQPAELGDSAMYLCASSQGQSDEQYFGPGTRLTVT.

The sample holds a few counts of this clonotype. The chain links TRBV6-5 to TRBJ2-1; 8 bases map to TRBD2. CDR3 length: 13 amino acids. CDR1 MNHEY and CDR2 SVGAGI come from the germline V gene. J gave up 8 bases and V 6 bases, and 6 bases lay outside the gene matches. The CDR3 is CASSRGTRHEQFF. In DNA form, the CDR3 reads TGTGCCAGCAGCCGCGGGACTAGGCATGAGCAGTTCTTC.

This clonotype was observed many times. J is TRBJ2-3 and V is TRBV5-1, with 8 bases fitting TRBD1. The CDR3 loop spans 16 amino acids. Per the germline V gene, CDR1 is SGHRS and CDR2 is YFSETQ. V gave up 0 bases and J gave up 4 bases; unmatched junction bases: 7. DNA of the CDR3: TGCGCCAGCAGCTTGGGGACAGGGATGGCGGCAGATACGCAGTATTTT. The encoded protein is CASSLGTGMAADTQYF.

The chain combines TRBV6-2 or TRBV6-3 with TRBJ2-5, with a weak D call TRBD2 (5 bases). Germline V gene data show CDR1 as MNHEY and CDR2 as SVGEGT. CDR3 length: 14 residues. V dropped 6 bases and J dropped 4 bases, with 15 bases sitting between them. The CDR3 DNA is TGTGCCAGCAGAGCGACCGGGAATCCAGAGACCCAGTACTTC. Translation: CASRATGNPETQYF.

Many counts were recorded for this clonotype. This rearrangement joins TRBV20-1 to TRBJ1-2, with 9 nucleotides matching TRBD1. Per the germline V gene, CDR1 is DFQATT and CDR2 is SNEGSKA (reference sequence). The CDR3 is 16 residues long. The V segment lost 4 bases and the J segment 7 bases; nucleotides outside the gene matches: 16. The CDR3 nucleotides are TGCAGTGCTACCATTGGGGGACAGGGAATAATGCGTGGCTACACCTTC. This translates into CSATIGGQGIMRGYTF.

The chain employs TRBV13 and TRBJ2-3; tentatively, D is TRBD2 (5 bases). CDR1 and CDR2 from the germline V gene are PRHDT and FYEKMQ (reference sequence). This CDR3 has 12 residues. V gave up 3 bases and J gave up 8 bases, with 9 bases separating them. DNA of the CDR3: TGTGCCAGCAGCTTGGTCGCGGGTACGCAGTATTTT. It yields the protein CASSLVAGTQYF.

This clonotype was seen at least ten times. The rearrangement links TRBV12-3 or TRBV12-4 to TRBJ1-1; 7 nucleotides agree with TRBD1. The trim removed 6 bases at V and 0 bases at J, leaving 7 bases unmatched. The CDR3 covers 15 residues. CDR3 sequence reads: CASRSGTAMNTEAFF. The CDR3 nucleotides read TGTGCCAGCAGGTCCGGGACAGCGATGAACACTGAAGCTTTCTTT.

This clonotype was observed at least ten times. The CDR3 reads CASSSQSGANVLTF. CDR3 coding DNA: TGTGCCAGCAGTTCCCAATCTGGGGCCAACGTCCTGACTTTC. The chain uses TRBV12-3 or TRBV12-4 and TRBJ2-6; D ambiguous. This CDR3 spans 14 amino acids. V lost 4 bases and J lost 1, with 5 bases in between.

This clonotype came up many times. The chain's CDR3 is CASSSWSGGDTEAFF. The CDR3 nucleotides are TGTGCCAGCAGTTCATGGTCCGGGGGGGACACTGAAGCTTTCTTT. The genes are TRBV7-8 and TRBJ1-1; TRBD1 is a possible D gene (5 bases). This CDR3 has 15 amino acids. Germline V gene data show CDR1 as SGHVS and CDR2 as FQNEAQ. V dropped 6 bases and J dropped 3 bases, with 17 bases sitting between them.

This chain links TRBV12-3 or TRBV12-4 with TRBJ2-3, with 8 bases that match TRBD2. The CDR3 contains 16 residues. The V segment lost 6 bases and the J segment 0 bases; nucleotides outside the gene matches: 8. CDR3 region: CASRPPSSGSTDTQYF. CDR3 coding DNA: TGTGCCAGCAGACCCCCATCTAGCGGGAGCACAGATACGCAGTATTTT.

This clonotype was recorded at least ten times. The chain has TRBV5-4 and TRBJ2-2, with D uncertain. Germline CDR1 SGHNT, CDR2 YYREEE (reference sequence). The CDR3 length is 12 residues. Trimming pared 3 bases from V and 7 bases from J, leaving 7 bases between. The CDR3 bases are TGTGCCAGCAGCTCCAGCATCGGGGAGCTGTTTTTT. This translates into CASSSSIGELFF.

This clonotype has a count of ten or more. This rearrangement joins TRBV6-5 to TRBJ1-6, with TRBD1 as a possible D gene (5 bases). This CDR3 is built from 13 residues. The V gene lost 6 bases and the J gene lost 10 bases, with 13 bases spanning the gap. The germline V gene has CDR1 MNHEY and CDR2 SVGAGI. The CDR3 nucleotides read TGTGCCAGCAGACGGGGGGAAAGGTCACCCCTCCACTTT. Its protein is CASRRGERSPLHF.

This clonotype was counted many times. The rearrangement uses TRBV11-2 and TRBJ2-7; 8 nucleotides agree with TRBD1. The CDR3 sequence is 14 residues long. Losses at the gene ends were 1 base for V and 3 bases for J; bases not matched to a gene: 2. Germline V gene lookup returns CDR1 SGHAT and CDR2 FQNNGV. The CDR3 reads CASSLAGTGYEQYF. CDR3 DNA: TGTGCCAGCAGCTTAGCAGGGACAGGCTACGAGCAGTACTTC.

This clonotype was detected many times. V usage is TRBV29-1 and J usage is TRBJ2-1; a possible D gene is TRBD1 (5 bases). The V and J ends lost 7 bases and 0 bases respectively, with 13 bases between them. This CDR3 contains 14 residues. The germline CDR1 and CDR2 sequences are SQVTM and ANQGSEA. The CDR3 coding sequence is TGCAGCGGTCAGGGCTTTTCCTCCTACAATGAGCAGTTCTTC. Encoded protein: CSGQGFSSYNEQFF.